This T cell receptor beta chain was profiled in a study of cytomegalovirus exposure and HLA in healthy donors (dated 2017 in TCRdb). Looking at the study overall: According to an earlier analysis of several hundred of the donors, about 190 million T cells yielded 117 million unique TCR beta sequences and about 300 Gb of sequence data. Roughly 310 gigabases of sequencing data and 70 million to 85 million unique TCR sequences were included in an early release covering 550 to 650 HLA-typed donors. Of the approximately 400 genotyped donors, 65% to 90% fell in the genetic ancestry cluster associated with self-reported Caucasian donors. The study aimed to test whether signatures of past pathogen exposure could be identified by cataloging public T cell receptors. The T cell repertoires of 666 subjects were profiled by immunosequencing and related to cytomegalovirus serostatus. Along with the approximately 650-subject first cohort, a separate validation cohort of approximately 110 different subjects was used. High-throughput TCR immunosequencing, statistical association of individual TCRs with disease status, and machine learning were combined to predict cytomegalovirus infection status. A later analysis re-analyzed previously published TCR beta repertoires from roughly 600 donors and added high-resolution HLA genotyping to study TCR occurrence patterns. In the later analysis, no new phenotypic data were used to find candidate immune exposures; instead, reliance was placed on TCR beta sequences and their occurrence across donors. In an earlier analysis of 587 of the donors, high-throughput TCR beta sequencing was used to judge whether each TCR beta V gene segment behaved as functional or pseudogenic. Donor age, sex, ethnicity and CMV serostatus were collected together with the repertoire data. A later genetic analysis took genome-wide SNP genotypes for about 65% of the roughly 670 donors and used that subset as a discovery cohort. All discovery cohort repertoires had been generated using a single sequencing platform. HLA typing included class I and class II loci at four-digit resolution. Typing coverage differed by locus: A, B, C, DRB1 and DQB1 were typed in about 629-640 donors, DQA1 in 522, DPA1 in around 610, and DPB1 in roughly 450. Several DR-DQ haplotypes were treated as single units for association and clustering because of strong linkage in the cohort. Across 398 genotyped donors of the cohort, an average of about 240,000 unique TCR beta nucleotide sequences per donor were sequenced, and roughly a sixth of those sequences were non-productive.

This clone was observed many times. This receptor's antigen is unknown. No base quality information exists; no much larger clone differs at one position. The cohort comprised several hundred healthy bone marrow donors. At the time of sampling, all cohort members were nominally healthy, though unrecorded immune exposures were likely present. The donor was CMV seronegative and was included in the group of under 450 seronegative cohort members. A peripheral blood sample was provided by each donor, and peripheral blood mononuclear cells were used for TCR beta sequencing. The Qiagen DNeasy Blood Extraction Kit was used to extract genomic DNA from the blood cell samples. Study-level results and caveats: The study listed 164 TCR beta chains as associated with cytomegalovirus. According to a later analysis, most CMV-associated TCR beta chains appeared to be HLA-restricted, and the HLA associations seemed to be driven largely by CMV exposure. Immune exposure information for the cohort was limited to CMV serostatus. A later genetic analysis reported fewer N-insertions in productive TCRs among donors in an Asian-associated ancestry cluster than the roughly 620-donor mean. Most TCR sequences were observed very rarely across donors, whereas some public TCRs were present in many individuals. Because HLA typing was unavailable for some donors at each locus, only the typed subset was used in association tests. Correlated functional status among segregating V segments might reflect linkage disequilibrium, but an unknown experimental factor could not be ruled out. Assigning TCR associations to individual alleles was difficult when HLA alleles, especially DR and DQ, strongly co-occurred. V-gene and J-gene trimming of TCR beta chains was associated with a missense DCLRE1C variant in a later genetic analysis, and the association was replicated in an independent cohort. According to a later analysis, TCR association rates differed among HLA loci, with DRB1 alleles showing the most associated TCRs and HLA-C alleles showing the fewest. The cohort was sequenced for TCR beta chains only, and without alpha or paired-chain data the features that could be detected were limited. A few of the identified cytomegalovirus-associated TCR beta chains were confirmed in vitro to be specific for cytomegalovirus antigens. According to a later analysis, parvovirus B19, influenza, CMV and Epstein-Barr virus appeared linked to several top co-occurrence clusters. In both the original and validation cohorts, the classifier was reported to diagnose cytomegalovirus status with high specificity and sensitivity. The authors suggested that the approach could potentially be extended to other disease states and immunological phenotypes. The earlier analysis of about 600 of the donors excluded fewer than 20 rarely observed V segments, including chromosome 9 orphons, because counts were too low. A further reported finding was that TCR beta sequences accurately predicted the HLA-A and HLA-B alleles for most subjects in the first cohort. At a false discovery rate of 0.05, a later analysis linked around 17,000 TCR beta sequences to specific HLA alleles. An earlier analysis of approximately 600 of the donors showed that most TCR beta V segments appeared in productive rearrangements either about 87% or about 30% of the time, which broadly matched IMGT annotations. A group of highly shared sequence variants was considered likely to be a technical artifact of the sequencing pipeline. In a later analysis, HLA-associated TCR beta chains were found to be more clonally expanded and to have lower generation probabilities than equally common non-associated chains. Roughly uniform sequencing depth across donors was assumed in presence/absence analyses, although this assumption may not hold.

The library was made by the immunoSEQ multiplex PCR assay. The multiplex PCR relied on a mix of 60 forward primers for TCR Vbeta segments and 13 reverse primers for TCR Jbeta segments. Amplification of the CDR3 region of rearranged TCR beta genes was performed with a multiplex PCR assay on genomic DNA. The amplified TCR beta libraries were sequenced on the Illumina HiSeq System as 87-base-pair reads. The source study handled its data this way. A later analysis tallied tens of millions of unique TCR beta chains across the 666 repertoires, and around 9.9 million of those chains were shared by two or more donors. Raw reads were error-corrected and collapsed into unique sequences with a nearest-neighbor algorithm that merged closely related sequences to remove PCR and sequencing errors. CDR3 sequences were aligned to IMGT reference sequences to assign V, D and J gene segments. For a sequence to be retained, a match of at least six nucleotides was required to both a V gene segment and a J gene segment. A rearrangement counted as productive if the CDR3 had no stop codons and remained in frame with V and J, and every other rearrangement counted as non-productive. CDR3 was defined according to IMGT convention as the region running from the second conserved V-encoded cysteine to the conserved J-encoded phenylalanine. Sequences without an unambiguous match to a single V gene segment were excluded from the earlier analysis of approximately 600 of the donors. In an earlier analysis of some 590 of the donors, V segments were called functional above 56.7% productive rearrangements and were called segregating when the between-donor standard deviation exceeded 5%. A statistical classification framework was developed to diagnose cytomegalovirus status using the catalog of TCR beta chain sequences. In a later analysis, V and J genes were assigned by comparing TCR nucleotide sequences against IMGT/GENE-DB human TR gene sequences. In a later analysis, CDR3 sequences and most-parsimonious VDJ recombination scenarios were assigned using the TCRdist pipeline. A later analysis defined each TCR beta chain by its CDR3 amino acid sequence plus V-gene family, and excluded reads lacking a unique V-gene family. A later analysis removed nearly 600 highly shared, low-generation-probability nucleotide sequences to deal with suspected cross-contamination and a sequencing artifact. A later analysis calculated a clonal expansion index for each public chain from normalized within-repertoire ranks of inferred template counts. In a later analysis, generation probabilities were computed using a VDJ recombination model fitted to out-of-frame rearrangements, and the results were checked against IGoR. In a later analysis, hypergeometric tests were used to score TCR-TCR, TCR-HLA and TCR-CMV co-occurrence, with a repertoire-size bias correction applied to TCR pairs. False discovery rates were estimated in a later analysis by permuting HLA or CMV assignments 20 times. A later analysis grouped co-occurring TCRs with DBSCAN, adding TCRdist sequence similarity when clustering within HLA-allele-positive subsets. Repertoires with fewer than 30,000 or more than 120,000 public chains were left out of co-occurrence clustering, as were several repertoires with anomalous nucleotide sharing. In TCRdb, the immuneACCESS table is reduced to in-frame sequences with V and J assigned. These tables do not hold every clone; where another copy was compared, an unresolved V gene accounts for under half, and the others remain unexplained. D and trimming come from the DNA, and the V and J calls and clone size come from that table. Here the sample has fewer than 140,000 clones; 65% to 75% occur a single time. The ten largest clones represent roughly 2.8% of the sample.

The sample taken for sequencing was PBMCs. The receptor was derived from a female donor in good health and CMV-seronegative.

The nucleotide sequence reads as follows: TGTGCCAGCAACTTCCCAGGGGTTCCCCATGGCTACACCTTC. This yields the protein CASNFPGVPHGYTF. The chain was built from TRBV5-5 and TRBJ1-2, and the D gene may be TRBD1, 6 bases matching. The CDR3 spans 14 residues, from the cysteine through the phenylalanine. The sequence is cut down to CDR3 DNA, 42 bases in frame from base 1. V loses 6 bases of germline sequence and J loses 6 bases, and the interval between the two ends is 18 bases. The germline V gene (reference sequence) supplies CDR1 SGHKS and CDR2 YYEKEE.